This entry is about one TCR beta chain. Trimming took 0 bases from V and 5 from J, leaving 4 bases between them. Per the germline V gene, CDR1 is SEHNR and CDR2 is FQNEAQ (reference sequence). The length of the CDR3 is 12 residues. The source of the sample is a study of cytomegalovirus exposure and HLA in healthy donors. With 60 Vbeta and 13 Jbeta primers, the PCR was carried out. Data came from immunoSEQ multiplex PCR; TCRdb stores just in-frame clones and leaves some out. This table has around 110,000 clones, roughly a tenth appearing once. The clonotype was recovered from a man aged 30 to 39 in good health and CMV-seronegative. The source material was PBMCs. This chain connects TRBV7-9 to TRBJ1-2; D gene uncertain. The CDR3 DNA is TGTGCCAGCAGCTTAGCCAGTTATGGCTACACCTTC. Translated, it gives CASSLASYGYTF.